This T cell receptor beta chain was recovered during a study of cytomegalovirus exposure and HLA in healthy donors. The PCR was carried out with 60 Vbeta primers and 13 Jbeta primers. This table comes from immunoSEQ multiplex PCR, and its TCRdb copy is limited to in-frame clones, with some not included. The sample consists of about 140,000 clones, roughly three quarters of them appearing once. Study conclusions and caveats: A later analysis associated some 16,000 TCR beta sequences with HLA alleles at a 0.05 false discovery rate. Prediction of most subjects' HLA-A and HLA-B alleles by TCR beta sequences was reportedly accurate. The number of N-insertions in an Asian-associated ancestry cluster was reportedly below the roughly 670-donor mean in a later analysis.

As concerns this clone: Antigen: not known.

V gave up 2 bases and J gave up 7 bases; unmatched junction bases: 1. This CDR3 comprises 12 residues. Germline V lookup: CDR1 MRHNA, CDR2 SNTAGT. The specimen sequenced was PBMCs. The sequence came from a young man in good health and CMV-seronegative. The rearrangement uses TRBV6-4 and TRBJ1-2; 7 bases line up with TRBD1. The chain's CDR3 is CASSDHRGGYTF. CDR3 DNA sequence: TGTGCCAGCAGTGACCACAGGGGTGGCTACACCTTC.